This T cell receptor beta chain emerged from a study of spatial heterogeneity in lung cancer. The time point denotes: blood at routine non-recurrence follow-up after resection. This CDR3 contains 14 residues. V dropped 7 bases and J dropped 6; count of bases not matched to a gene: 8. TCRdb called the 5' RACE reads again in MiXCR, with one record for every CDR3 protein. The sample lists over 70,000 distinct CDR3 sequences; 7.5% to 10% were seen once. The chain links TRBV12-3 or TRBV12-4 to TRBJ2-1, with 8 nucleotides matching TRBD2. Sequenced material: PBMCs, taken at follow-up. The origin of this receptor is a female donor with early-stage non-small cell lung cancer. The CDR3 DNA reads as TGTGCCAGCAATCGCGAGCGGGAGATCAATGAGCAGTTCTTC. Translation: CASNREREINEQFF.